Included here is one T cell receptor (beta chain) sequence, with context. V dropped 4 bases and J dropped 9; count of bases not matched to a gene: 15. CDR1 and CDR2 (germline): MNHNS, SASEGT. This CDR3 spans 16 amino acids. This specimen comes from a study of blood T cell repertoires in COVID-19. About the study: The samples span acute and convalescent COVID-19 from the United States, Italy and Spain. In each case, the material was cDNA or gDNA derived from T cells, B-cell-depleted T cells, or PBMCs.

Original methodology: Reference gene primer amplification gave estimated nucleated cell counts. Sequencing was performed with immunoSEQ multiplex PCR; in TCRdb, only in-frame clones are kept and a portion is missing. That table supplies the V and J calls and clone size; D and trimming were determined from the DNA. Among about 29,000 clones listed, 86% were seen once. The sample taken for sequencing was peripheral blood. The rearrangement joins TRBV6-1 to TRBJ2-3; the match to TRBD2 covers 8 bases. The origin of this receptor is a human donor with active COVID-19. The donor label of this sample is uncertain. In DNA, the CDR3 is TGTGCCAGCAGTGTCCAACGGGGGGGCCTTTCCTTGACGCAGTATTTT. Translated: CASSVQRGGLSLTQYF.